These 5 T cell receptor beta chains originate from one sample sequenced in a study of control samples from healthy donors and cancer patients. The table came from immunoSEQ multiplex PCR; TCRdb's copy has only in-frame clones and leaves some out. The sample records about 190,000 clones, 91% being singletons. The sample taken for sequencing was blood. These receptors were collected from a young man in good health.

The J gene is TRBJ1-1, the V gene TRBV5-8; tentative D call: TRBD1 (6 bases). Trimming cost V 3 bases and J 5 bases, with 14 bases left between them. The CDR3 covers 14 residues. CDR1 is SGHTS, CDR2 YDEGEE, per germline. The CDR3 loop is CASSSSQGWTEAFF. Written as DNA, the CDR3 is TGTGCCAGCAGCTCATCTCAGGGGTGGACTGAAGCTTTCTTT. Together with reference TRBV5-8 and TRBJ1-1, the CDR3 gives the full variable domain: EAGVTQSPTHLIKTRGQQATLRCSPISGHTSVYWYQQALGLGLQFLLWYDEGEERNRGNFPPRFSGRQFPNYSSELNVNALELEDSALYLCASSSSQGWTEAFFGQGTRLTVV.

This clone is a singleton in its sample. The chain employs TRBV5-6 and TRBJ2-2; 7 bases align to TRBD2. The germline V gene encodes CDR1 SGHDT and CDR2 YYEEEE. V lost 5 bases to trimming and J lost 4 bases; unmatched junction nucleotides: 5. The CDR3 consists of 14 residues. The CDR3 sequence is CASSGAGLTGELFF. The CDR3 DNA is TGTGCCAGCAGTGGAGCGGGGCTCACCGGGGAGCTGTTTTTT.

This clone has just one count. The J gene is TRBJ1-5, the V gene TRBV10-3; D is undetermined. The CDR3 is 13 amino acids. The germline gives CDR1 ENHRY, CDR2 SYGVKD. V was clipped by 4 bases and J by 2 bases, with 6 bases between them. In DNA form, the CDR3 reads TGTGCCATCAGTGCAGCGGGCAATCAGCCCCAGCATTTT. It translates to CAISAAGNQPQHF.

J is TRBJ1-1 and V is TRBV29-1; D not certain. V lost 4 bases and J 6 bases, leaving 18 bases between the germline ends. From germline, CDR1 is SQVTM and CDR2 ANQGSEA. The CDR3 is 14 residues long. CDR3 in amino acids: CSVGRDTRSSEAFF. CDR3 sequence (DNA): TGCAGCGTTGGACGCGACACTCGAAGTTCTGAAGCTTTCTTT.

This clone appeared a single time. The V call is TRBV9, the J call TRBJ2-3, with D tentatively TRBD1 or TRBD2 (5 bases each). Germline loops: CDR1 SGDLS, CDR2 YYNGEE. V lost 2 bases and J lost 2, with 12 bases in between. The CDR3 extends over 15 amino acids. In DNA form, the CDR3 reads TGTGCCAGCAGCGTTGGGGGTACCTTCACAGATACGCAGTATTTT. Protein product: CASSVGGTFTDTQYF.